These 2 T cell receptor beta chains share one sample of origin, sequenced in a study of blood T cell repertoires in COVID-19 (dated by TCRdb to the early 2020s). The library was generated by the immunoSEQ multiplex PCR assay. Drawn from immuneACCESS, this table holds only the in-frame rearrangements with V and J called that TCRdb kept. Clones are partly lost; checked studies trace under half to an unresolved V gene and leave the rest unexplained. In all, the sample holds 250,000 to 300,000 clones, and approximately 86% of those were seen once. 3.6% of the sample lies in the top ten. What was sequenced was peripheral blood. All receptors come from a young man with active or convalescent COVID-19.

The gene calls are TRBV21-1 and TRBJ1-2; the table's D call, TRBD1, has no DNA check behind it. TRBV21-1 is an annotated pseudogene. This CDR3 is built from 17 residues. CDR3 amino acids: CASSKHRLGQEGYGYTF. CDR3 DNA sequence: TGTGCCAGCAGCAAACACCGCCTGGGACAGGAAGGGTATGGCTACACCTTC.

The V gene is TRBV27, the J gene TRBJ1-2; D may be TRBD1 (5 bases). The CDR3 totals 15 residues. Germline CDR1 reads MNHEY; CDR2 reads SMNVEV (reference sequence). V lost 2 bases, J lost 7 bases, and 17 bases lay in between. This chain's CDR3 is CASSLRSAGMGGYTF. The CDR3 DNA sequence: TGTGCCAGCAGTTTACGGTCGGCAGGGATGGGTGGCTACACCTTC.